This T cell receptor (beta chain) was identified in a study of T cells after yellow fever vaccination. Study overall: Preparation of fractions with low cell numbers was performed using SMART-Seq v4 Ultra Low Input.

A universal primer site and UMIs were added as TCR cDNA was made by 5'RACE template switching. TCRdb re-analysed the 5' RACE reads in MiXCR, keeping a single row per CDR3 protein. The sample contains about 85,000 distinct CDR3 sequences, about an eighth of which appear only once. Overall study findings and caveats: Once the booster was given, most primary-vaccination clones reappeared, at just over 95% for CD4 and approximately 88% for CD8.

This clonotype was sampled from a man between 18 and 35 years old who received the YFV17D yellow fever vaccine. Sequenced material: CD8+ T cells not binding an NS4B(214-222) dextramer, sorted from PBMCs, taken more than 20 days after the first yellow fever vaccination.

Here the CDR3 reads CASSQGTSGVPDEQYF. CDR3 coding DNA: TGCGCCAGCAGCCAGGGGACTAGCGGGGTACCGGACGAGCAGTACTTC. The chain employs TRBV4-3 and TRBJ2-7; 13 bases match TRBD2. V lost 3 bases to trimming and J lost 5 bases; unmatched junction nucleotides: 7. The CDR3 is 16 residues long. Per the germline V gene, CDR1 is LGHNA and CDR2 is YSLEER.